The clone carrying this TCR beta chain showed up just a few times. Its antigen is unknown. The data were obtained in a study of response to subunit inactivated influenza vaccine. This CDR3 has 13 residues. The germline V gene has CDR1 MNHEY and CDR2 SVGEGT. V was pared by 8 bases and J by 5 bases, with 6 bases of the junction left unmatched. Broader study findings: A suggestion made by the authors is that each seasonal influenza vaccination recruits few new T cells.

From the RT-PCR reads, TCRdb called clonotypes with MiXCR, one entry per CDR3 protein. This table holds fewer than 650,000 distinct CDR3 sequences, under 15% found once. The sequencing here drew on PBMCs from blood, taken 40 to 50 days after vaccination. This receptor was identified in a man in his fifties or sixties who received an inactivated influenza vaccine. The chain links TRBV6-2 or TRBV6-3 to TRBJ1-2; TRBD1 agrees at 9 bases. CDR3 coding DNA: TGTGCCAGCCGGACAGGGGAGAGGTATGGCTACACCTTC. Encoded protein: CASRTGERYGYTF.